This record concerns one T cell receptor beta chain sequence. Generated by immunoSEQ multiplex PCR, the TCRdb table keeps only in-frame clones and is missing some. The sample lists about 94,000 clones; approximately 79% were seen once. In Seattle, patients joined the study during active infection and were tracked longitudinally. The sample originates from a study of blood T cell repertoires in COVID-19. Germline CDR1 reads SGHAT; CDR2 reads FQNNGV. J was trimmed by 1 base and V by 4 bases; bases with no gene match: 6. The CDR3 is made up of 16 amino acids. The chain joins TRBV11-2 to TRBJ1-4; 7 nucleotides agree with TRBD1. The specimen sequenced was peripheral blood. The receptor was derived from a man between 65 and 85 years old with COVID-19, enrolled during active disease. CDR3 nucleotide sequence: TGTGCCAGCAGCTCGTTAAGGGGGCGAACTAATGAAAAACTGTTTTTT. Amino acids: CASSSLRGRTNEKLFF.